What follows is one TCR beta chain and its context. Method: immunoSEQ multiplex PCR; TCRdb's copy keeps in-frame clones and lacks some. This table has 100,000 to 150,000 clones, about 80% appearing once. This CDR3 comprises 14 residues. Germline loops: CDR1 SGHVS, CDR2 FQNEAQ. The V and J ends lost 5 bases and 2 bases respectively, with 11 bases between them. The data were taken from a study of blood T cell repertoires in COVID-19. Overall study context: Donors in the United States, Italy and Spain gave samples during acute or convalescent COVID-19.

The TCR was taken from a human donor in a cohort sampled during active COVID-19. Source material: peripheral blood. The chain has TRBV7-8 and TRBJ2-3; D gene unclear. The CDR3 spells CASSPVLSTDTQYF. The CDR3 DNA follows: TGTGCCAGCAGCCCCGTTCTTTCCACAGATACGCAGTATTTT. The full variable domain, rest sourced from reference TRBV7-8 and TRBJ2-3, is GAGVSQSPRYKVAKRGQDVALRCDPISGHVSLFWYQQALGQGPEFLTYFQNEAQLDKSGLPSDRFFAERPEGSVSTLKIQRTQQEDSAVYLCASSPVLSTDTQYFGPGTRLTVL.